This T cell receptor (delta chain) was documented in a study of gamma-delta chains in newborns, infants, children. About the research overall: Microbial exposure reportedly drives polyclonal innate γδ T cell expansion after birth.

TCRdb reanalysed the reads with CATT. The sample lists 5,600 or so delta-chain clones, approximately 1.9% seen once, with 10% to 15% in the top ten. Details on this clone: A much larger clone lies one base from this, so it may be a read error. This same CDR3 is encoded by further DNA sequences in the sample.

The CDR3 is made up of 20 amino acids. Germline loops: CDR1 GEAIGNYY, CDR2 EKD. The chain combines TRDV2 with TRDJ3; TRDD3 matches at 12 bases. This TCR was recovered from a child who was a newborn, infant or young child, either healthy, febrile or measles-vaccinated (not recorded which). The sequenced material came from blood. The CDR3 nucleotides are TGTGCCTGTGACACCGTCGTACTGGGGGATACAGACTGGGACACCCGCCAGATGTTTTTC. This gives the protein CACDTVVLGDTDWDTRQMFF.